This T cell receptor (beta chain) is from a study of blood T cell repertoires in COVID-19. Whole-study context: The study drew acute and convalescent COVID-19 samples from the United States, Italy and Spain.

V lost 5 bases, J lost 4 bases, and 4 bases stayed unmatched. The CDR3 runs 13 residues. Germline loops: CDR1 MDHEN, CDR2 SYDVKM. This table comes from immunoSEQ multiplex PCR, and its TCRdb copy is limited to in-frame clones, with some not included. The data show around 220,000 clones, over 75% seen once. Cohorts were assigned according to the clinical history that participants reported. The specimen sequenced was PBMCs or T cells enriched from blood (not recorded which). The sequence was collected from a woman aged 40 to 50 with acute COVID-19. The chain is built from TRBV28 and TRBJ1-2, with 7 positions matching TRBD1. In nucleotides, the CDR3 is TGTGCCAGCAGTAGGGGGCGGGGCTATGGCTACACCTTC. Its translation is CASSRGRGYGYTF.